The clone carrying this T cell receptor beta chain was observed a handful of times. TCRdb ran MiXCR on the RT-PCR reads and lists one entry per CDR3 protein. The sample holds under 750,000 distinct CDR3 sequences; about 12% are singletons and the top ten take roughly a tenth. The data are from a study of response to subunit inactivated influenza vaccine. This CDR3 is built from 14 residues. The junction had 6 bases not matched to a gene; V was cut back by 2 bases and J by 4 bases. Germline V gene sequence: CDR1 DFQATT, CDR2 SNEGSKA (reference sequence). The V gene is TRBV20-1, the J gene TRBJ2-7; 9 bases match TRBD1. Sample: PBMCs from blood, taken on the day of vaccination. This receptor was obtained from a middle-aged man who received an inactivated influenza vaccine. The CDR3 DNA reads TGCAGTGCTAGAAGCTCACAGGGGGCGTACGAGCAGTACTTC. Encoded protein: CSARSSQGAYEQYF.